This TCR beta chain appears in the sequencing data of a study of T cell responses to AZD1222 COVID-19 vaccine. Trimming removed 3 bases from V and 4 bases from J, with 9 bases in between. The CDR3 consists of 13 residues. With respect to this clone: Antigen unknown.

Findings and limits, study-wide: Donors, mostly white British, included more females; clonal diversity was possibly underestimated.

The method was immunoSEQ multiplex PCR; TCRdb's version includes in-frame clones alone and lacks a portion of them. Among approximately 70,000 clones listed, around 89% were seen once. The sequences come from peripheral blood, collected 28 days after the second dose of the MenACWY control vaccine. The TCR originated in an adult who received the MenACWY meningococcal vaccine as a control. The V and J genes are TRBV12-3 or TRBV12-4 and TRBJ1-2; D not certain. CDR3 loop: CASSLGQSYGYTF. DNA for the CDR3: TGTGCCAGCAGTTTGGGTCAGAGCTATGGCTACACCTTC.